These 17 T cell receptor beta chains share one sample of origin, sequenced in a study of T-cell memory formation after mild COVID-19. One entry per CDR3 protein results from TCRdb running MiXCR on the 5' RACE reads. The profile shows around 200,000 distinct CDR3 sequences, about 10% of them singletons. The sequencing sample was made of PBMCs or a T cell subset sorted from them (not recorded which). These receptors came from a man aged 18 to 29 who had mild COVID-19 (a few samples of this study predate the infection). Cell type and time point are not known.

This clonotype was counted only a few times. The chain couples TRBV15 to TRBJ1-6; tentative D call: TRBD1 (5 bases). The CDR3 extends over 13 amino acids. Germline V lookup: CDR1 LNHNV, CDR2 YYDKDF (reference sequence). Trimming pared 5 bases from V and 10 bases from J, leaving 12 bases between. CDR3 residues: CATSRQEGSPLHF. CDR3 nucleotides: TGTGCCACCAGCCGTCAGGAGGGGTCACCCCTCCACTTT. The full variable domain, with the rest looked up from reference TRBV15 and TRBJ1-6, is DAMVIQNPRYQVTQFGKPVTLSCSQTLNHNVMYWYQQKSSQAPKLLFHYYDKDFNNEADTPDNFQSRRPNTSFCFLDIRSPGLGDTAMYLCATSRQEGSPLHFGNGTRLTVT.

The chain recombines TRBV6-1 with TRBJ1-2; possibly TRBD1 for D (5 bases). This CDR3 is 15 amino acids long. CDR1 is MNHNS and CDR2 is SASEGT in the germline V gene. V was shortened by 6 bases and J by 8 bases, with 22 bases between the two germline ends. CDR3 protein: CASRRLTAEGRGYTF. CDR3 DNA: TGTGCCAGCAGGAGACTGACAGCCGAAGGGCGCGGCTACACCTTC.

This clonotype was found a few times. The V gene is TRBV12-3 or TRBV12-4, the J gene TRBJ2-1, with no clear D. This CDR3 is built from 11 residues. The germline V and J ends were trimmed by 10 bases and 14 bases, with 18 bases remaining between them. The CDR3 nucleotides read TGTGCCACGGAGAGGTACGCTAATAAGTTCTTC. Protein product: CATERYANKFF.

The CDR3 loop is CSARVTGLGYGYTF. The CDR3 bases are TGCAGTGCTAGAGTCACGGGTCTAGGCTATGGCTACACCTTC. J is TRBJ1-2 and V is TRBV20-1; D ambiguous. The CDR3 spans 14 residues. The germline gives CDR1 DFQATT, CDR2 SNEGSKA (reference sequence). The germline V and J ends were trimmed by 1 base and 4 bases, with 13 bases remaining between them.

This clonotype was counted a few times. The rearrangement joins TRBV10-3 to TRBJ2-3; 9 bases fit TRBD1. The CDR3 has 15 residues. The junction had 3 bases not matched to a gene; V was cut back by 3 bases and J by 2 bases. CDR1 and CDR2 (germline): ENHRY, SYGVKD. CDR3 nucleotide sequence: TGTGCCATCAGTGACCGGGACAGGGTCACAGATACGCAGTATTTT. Protein product: CAISDRDRVTDTQYF.

Only a few counts were recorded for this clonotype. The J gene is TRBJ1-1, the V gene TRBV5-1, with TRBD1 matching over 9 bases. Germline V CDR1 and CDR2: SGHRS, YFSETQ. CDR3 size: 15 residues. With 4 bases clipped from V and 4 bases from J, the junction kept 8 bases outside the gene matches. The CDR3 reads CASSEQGAAGTEAFF. Here the CDR3 DNA reads TGCGCCAGCAGCGAACAGGGGGCGGCGGGCACTGAAGCTTTCTTT.

The chain is built from TRBV7-8 and TRBJ1-2; D not certain. Trimming left V 0 bases short and J 5 bases short, with 10 bases between. This CDR3 comprises 14 residues. CDR1 SGHVS and CDR2 FQNEAQ come from the germline V gene. This CDR3 is CASSLAIVKYGYTF. CDR3 nucleotide sequence: TGTGCCAGCAGCTTAGCTATAGTTAAGTATGGCTACACCTTC.

This clonotype turned up a few times. J is TRBJ2-7 and V is TRBV20-1; D ambiguous. V was clipped by 5 bases and J by 12 bases, with 14 bases between them. This CDR3 region has 10 residues. Per germline, CDR1 DFQATT and CDR2 SNEGSKA (reference sequence). The CDR3 DNA reads as TGCAGTGCTTGGGGAACGAGCCTGTACGTC. As protein: CSAWGTSLYV.

The chain carries TRBV20-1 and TRBJ1-5, with 10 bases that match TRBD1. Germline CDR1 is DFQATT and CDR2 is SNEGSKA (reference sequence). The CDR3 is 13 residues long. V trimming: 4 bases; J trimming: 4 bases; junction bases outside the gene matches: 1. CDR3 nucleotide sequence: TGCAGTGCTACGGGACAGGGGAATCAGCCCCAGCATTTT. Protein: CSATGQGNQPQHF.

Regarding this clonotype: Possible read error: a much larger clone is one base away. The genes are TRBV9 and TRBJ2-3; 10 nucleotides align to TRBD2. This CDR3 is 15 amino acids long. J was trimmed by 4 bases and V by 2 bases; bases with no gene match: 4. Germline V gene lookup returns CDR1 SGDLS and CDR2 YYNGEE. The CDR3 coding sequence is TGTGCCAGCAGCGTCCGAGCGGGGGGGGCAGATACGCAGTATTTT. It specifies CASSVRAGGADTQYF.

This clonotype has ten or more counts. This rearrangement joins TRBV7-3 to TRBJ2-3; 9 nucleotides agree with TRBD1. The germline gives CDR1 SGHTA, CDR2 FQGTGA. CDR3 length: 16 residues. Trimming removed 2 bases from V and 3 bases from J; junction bases left unmatched: 6. For the CDR3, the DNA is TGTGCCAGCAGCTTACTGGGACAGGGAATTACAGATACGCAGTATTTT. Residues: CASSLLGQGITDTQYF.

This clonotype was recorded many times. V is TRBV7-2 and J is TRBJ1-6; no firm D call. This CDR3 region has 13 residues. V lost 1 base and J lost 10, with 8 bases in between. The germline V gene encodes CDR1 SGHTA and CDR2 FQGNSA. CDR3 loop: CASSLEIGSPLHF. The CDR3 region has the DNA TGTGCCAGCAGCTTAGAGATCGGCTCACCCCTCCACTTT. Full variable domain (rest looked up from reference TRBV7-2 and TRBJ1-6): GAGVSQSPSNKVTEKGKDVELRCDPISGHTALYWYRQSLGQGLEFLIYFQGNSAPDKSGLPSDRFSAERTGGSVSTLTIQRTQQEDSAVYLCASSLEIGSPLHFGNGTRLTVT.

The chain combines TRBV5-1 with TRBJ2-5; TRBD1 or TRBD2 may be the D gene (5 bases each). The germline V gene encodes CDR1 SGHRS and CDR2 YFSETQ. The V and J ends lost 0 bases and 5 bases respectively, with 17 bases between them. There are 16 residues in the CDR3. Here the CDR3 reads CASSLGPGRSRETQYF. CDR3 coding DNA: TGCGCCAGCAGCTTGGGGCCGGGGCGAAGCCGGGAGACCCAGTACTTC. Based on the CDR3 plus reference TRBV5-1 and TRBJ2-5, the full variable domain is KAGVTQTPRYLIKTRGQQVTLSCSPISGHRSVSWYQQTPGQGLQFLFEYFSETQRNKGNFPGRFSGRQFSNSRSEMNVSTLELGDSALYLCASSLGPGRSRETQYFGPGTRLLVL.

This clonotype was counted between two and nine times. The chain links TRBV5-1 to TRBJ1-4; possible D gene TRBD1, 6 bases. Germline-derived CDR1 and CDR2 are SGHRS and YFSETQ. The length of the CDR3 is 16 residues. Trimming cost V 0 bases and J 6 bases, with 15 bases left between them. This chain's CDR3 is CASSLGSRGWDEKLFF. As DNA, the CDR3 is TGCGCCAGCAGCTTGGGATCCAGGGGTTGGGATGAAAAACTGTTTTTT.

V usage is TRBV6-6 and J usage is TRBJ2-3, with TRBD1 matching 8 bases. Germline CDR1 and CDR2: MNHNY and SVGAGI (reference sequence). This CDR3 has 16 residues. V was clipped by 5 bases and J by 3 bases; unmatched bases: 10. The CDR3 bases are TGTGCCAGCAGTCCATCTCAGGGGGCGAGTACAGATACGCAGTATTTT. Its protein is CASSPSQGASTDTQYF.

A few counts support this clonotype. The chain joins TRBV30 to TRBJ2-3, with 11 bases fitting TRBD2. J lost 6 bases, V lost 6 bases, and 8 bases had no gene match. There are 14 residues in the CDR3. Per germline, CDR1 GTSNPN and CDR2 SVGIG (reference sequence). CDR3 in DNA: TGTGCCTGCCGCATCACTAGCGGGGGCGATACGCAGTATTTT. It codes for CACRITSGGDTQYF. The whole variable domain, remainder taken from reference TRBV30 and TRBJ2-3, is SQTIHQWPATLVQPVGSPLSLECTVEGTSNPNLYWYRQAAGRGLQLLFYSVGIGQISSEVPQNLSASRPQDRQFILSSKKLLLSDSGFYLCACRITSGGDTQYFGPGTRLTVL.

In this sample, this clonotype turned up a few times. The chain employs TRBV5-4 and TRBJ2-7, with D tentatively TRBD1 or TRBD2 (6 bases each). Trimming shortened V by 4 bases and J by 2 bases, and 16 bases separated the two germline ends. Per the germline V gene, CDR1 is SGHNT and CDR2 is YYREEE (reference sequence). The CDR3 loop spans 15 amino acids. CDR3 bases: TGTGCCAGCAGCCCGGGGGCAGGGAAGGCCTACGAGCAGTACGTC. Protein: CASSPGAGKAYEQYV.